This passage covers 21 T cell receptor beta chains from one sample sequenced in a study of cytomegalovirus exposure and HLA in healthy donors. The PCR used 60 Vbeta and 13 Jbeta primers. The data were produced by immunoSEQ multiplex PCR, yet TCRdb's version contains in-frame clones alone and is incomplete. The sample shows under 200,000 clones, approximately 82% of them seen only once. Sequencing was carried out using PBMCs. Every receptor here comes from a man between 50 and 59 years old in good health and CMV-seropositive.

This clone occurred once. The rearrangement links TRBV14 to TRBJ2-1, with D possibly matching TRBD2 (6 bases). The CDR3 consists of 13 residues. Looked up from germline, CDR1 is SGHDN and CDR2 is FVKESK. V was shortened by 1 base and J by 12 bases, with 13 bases between the two germline ends. As DNA, the CDR3 is TGTGCCAGCAGCCAAGGCGGGGCGAGTGGGCAGTTCTTC. This codes for CASSQGGASGQFF.

V and J are TRBV9 and TRBJ1-2; possible D gene TRBD1, 5 bases. Trimming left V 0 bases short and J 3 bases short, with 12 bases between. This CDR3 has 15 residues. In germline, CDR1 is SGDLS, CDR2 YYNGEE. The CDR3 loop reads CASSVAGGGDYGYTF. CDR3 DNA sequence: TGTGCCAGCAGCGTAGCGGGGGGGGGTGACTATGGCTACACCTTC.

The sample holds one count of this clone. The genes are TRBV13 and TRBJ1-1; D is undetermined. The V gene's germline CDR1 is PRHDT and CDR2 FYEKMQ (reference sequence). This CDR3 has 15 amino acids. V lost 3 bases and J 0 bases, leaving 11 bases between the germline ends. CDR3 residues: CASSFVAGMNTEAFF. CDR3 in DNA: TGTGCCAGCAGCTTTGTAGCGGGTATGAACACTGAAGCTTTCTTT.

In its sample, this clone was seen a few times. The chain combines TRBV6-1 with TRBJ2-7; 9 positions match TRBD2. The CDR3 is 15 amino acids. Germline CDR1 reads MNHNS; CDR2 reads SASEGT. V dropped 0 bases and J dropped 0; count of bases not matched to a gene: 0. The CDR3, as DNA: TGTGCCAGCAGTGAAGCTAGCGGGAGCTCCTACGAGCAGTACGTC. It codes for CASSEASGSSYEQYV.

The chain links TRBV11-2 to TRBJ2-2; the match to TRBD1 covers 7 bases. There are 15 residues in the CDR3. Unmatched junction bases numbered 9, after V lost 7 bases and J lost 4 bases. Germline values: CDR1 SGHAT, CDR2 FQNNGV. CDR3 in DNA: TGTGCCAGCACCAGAGACAGGGTGTCCACCGGGGAGCTGTTTTTT. Protein sequence: CASTRDRVSTGELFF. Filled out from reference TRBV11-2 and TRBJ2-2, the complete variable domain reads EAGVAQSPRYKIIEKRQSVAFWCNPISGHATLYWYQQILGQGPKLLIQFQNNGVVDDSQLPKDRFSAERLKGVDSTLKIQPAKLEDSAVYLCASTRDRVSTGELFFGEGSRLTVL.

This clone was counted once. V and J are TRBV5-1 and TRBJ2-3, with D possibly matching TRBD2 (5 bases). The ends were cut back, 4 bases at V and 6 bases at J, with 15 bases in the middle. Per germline, CDR1 SGHRS and CDR2 YFSETQ. The CDR3 runs 14 residues. The CDR3 nucleotides are TGCGCCAGCAGCCCATTCTCCGGGGAGGATACGCAGTATTTT. It translates to CASSPFSGEDTQYF. The full variable domain, in which reference TRBV5-1 and TRBJ2-3 provide the parts outside the CDR3, is KAGVTQTPRYLIKTRGQQVTLSCSPISGHRSVSWYQQTPGQGLQFLFEYFSETQRNKGNFPGRFSGRQFSNSRSEMNVSTLELGDSALYLCASSPFSGEDTQYFGPGTRLTVL.

The J gene is TRBJ2-1, the V gene TRBV4-1; TRBD1 matches at 8 bases. CDR3 length equals 17 residues. Per the germline V gene, CDR1 is MGHRA and CDR2 is YSYEKL. The junction had 13 bases not matched to a gene; V was cut back by 1 base and J by 8 bases. CDR3 region: CASSQAWTGSADYEQFF. The CDR3 DNA reads as TGCGCCAGCAGCCAAGCCTGGACAGGGTCTGCAGATTATGAGCAGTTCTTC.

The chain links TRBV6-1 to TRBJ1-2; 7 bases line up with TRBD1. This CDR3 is built from 15 residues. After removal of 6 bases from V and 5 bases from J, the junction contained 12 bases not matched to a gene. Germline V CDR1 and CDR2: MNHNS, SASEGT. The CDR3 loop reads CASRPTGPSHYGYTF. The CDR3 bases are TGTGCCAGCAGACCGACAGGGCCCAGTCATTATGGCTACACCTTC.

The rearrangement uses TRBV27 and TRBJ1-1; TRBD1 is a possible D gene (5 bases). The germline V gene encodes CDR1 MNHEY and CDR2 SMNVEV (reference sequence). The CDR3 runs 15 residues. Trimming pared 5 bases from V and 0 bases from J, leaving 13 bases between. The chain's CDR3 is CASSPFQGLNTEAFF. CDR3 bases: TGTGCCAGCAGTCCCTTTCAGGGCTTGAACACTGAAGCTTTCTTT.

This sequence joins TRBV9 and TRBJ2-2; TRBD2 matches at 12 bases. The germline V gene encodes CDR1 SGDLS and CDR2 YYNGEE. V shed 1 base and J 5 bases; nucleotides not matched to a gene: 3. The CDR3 contains 16 residues. CDR3 amino acids: CASSVRLAGVTGELFF. In nucleotides, the CDR3 is TGTGCCAGCAGCGTACGACTAGCGGGGGTTACCGGGGAGCTGTTTTTT.

J is TRBJ1-6 and V is TRBV4-1; no clear D. The length of the CDR3 is 16 residues. Germline CDR1 MGHRA, CDR2 YSYEKL. With 2 bases removed from V and 0 bases from J, the gap between germline ends came to 8 bases. DNA for the CDR3: TGCGCCAGCAGCCAATATACCAGCTCCTATAATTCACCCCTCCACTTT. Its protein product is CASSQYTSSYNSPLHF.

Regarding this clone: A junction end diverges from the germline sequence, so it may reflect a read error. This chain uses TRBV4-1 with TRBJ2-1; D not certain. Germline loops: CDR1 MGHRA, CDR2 YSYEKL. The CDR3 runs to 17 residues. The CDR3 DNA follows: TGCGCCAGCAGCCAGCCAATTTTTCGCGCCTCCAACAATGAGCAGTTCTTC. Its protein product is CASSQPIFRASNNEQFF.

The rearrangement uses TRBV6-4 and TRBJ2-1, with 10 bases matching TRBD2. The CDR3 contains 15 residues. J was trimmed by 2 bases and V by 2 bases; bases with no gene match: 0. Per the germline V gene, CDR1 is MRHNA and CDR2 is SNTAGT. The CDR3 loop is CASSDSGGAYNEQFF. The CDR3 nucleotides read TGTGCCAGCAGTGACAGCGGGGGGGCCTACAATGAGCAGTTCTTC.

This clone was observed once. The CDR3 DNA is TGTGCCAGCAGTATGGGACAGACACTTCAAGAGACCCAGTACTTC. Residues: CASSMGQTLQETQYF. This chain connects TRBV6-5 to TRBJ2-5; 7 nucleotides align to TRBD1. The germline gives CDR1 MNHEY, CDR2 SVGAGI. Unmatched junction bases numbered 8, after V lost 5 bases and J lost 2 bases. The CDR3 has 15 residues.

The chain recombines TRBV28 with TRBJ2-5; the match to TRBD2 covers 13 bases. The CDR3 has 18 amino acids. J gave up 0 bases and V 6 bases, and 10 bases lay outside the gene matches. The germline V gene has CDR1 MDHEN and CDR2 SYDVKM. CDR3 amino acids: CASSPGLAGTYYQETQYF. CDR3 coding DNA: TGTGCCAGCAGCCCGGGACTAGCGGGGACTTACTACCAAGAGACCCAGTACTTC.

The rearrangement joins TRBV5-6 to TRBJ2-2, with 7 bases aligning to TRBD1. With 5 bases clipped from V and 1 base from J, the junction kept 5 bases outside the gene matches. The CDR3 covers 15 residues. CDR1 is SGHDT, CDR2 YYEEEE, per germline. The CDR3: CASRDRDRNTGELFF. The CDR3 coding sequence is TGTGCCAGCAGAGACCGGGACAGGAACACCGGGGAGCTGTTTTTT. Full variable domain (remainder filled in from reference TRBV5-6 and TRBJ2-2): DAGVTQSPTHLIKTRGQQVTLRCSPKSGHDTVSWYQQALGQGPQFIFQYYEEEERQRGNFPDRFSGHQFPNYSSELNVNALLLGDSALYLCASRDRDRNTGELFFGEGSRLTVL.

The rearrangement joins TRBV7-3 to TRBJ2-2; TRBD2 is a possible D gene (7 bases). V was trimmed by 4 bases and J by 6 bases, leaving 12 bases between them. The CDR3 spans 14 residues. Germline lookup yields CDR1 SGHTA and CDR2 FQGTGA. The CDR3 bases are TGTGCCAGCAGCTACGCGGGGGCAGCCGGGGAGCTGTTTTTT. Its protein is CASSYAGAAGELFF.

The chain is built from TRBV27 and TRBJ2-5; D might be TRBD2 (7 bases). Trimming shortened V by 5 bases and J by 2 bases, and 15 bases separated the two germline ends. The CDR3 is made up of 15 amino acids. Germline CDR1 is MNHEY and CDR2 is SMNVEV (reference sequence). CDR3 region: CASSPVGGGQETQYF. DNA of the CDR3: TGTGCCAGCAGTCCCGTAGGGGGGGGGCAAGAGACCCAGTACTTC.

The chain has TRBV6-1 and TRBJ2-7, with 11 bases fitting TRBD2. The CDR3 has 15 amino acids. With 7 bases clipped from V and 1 base from J, the junction kept 6 bases outside the gene matches. Germline V gives CDR1 MNHNS, CDR2 SASEGT. The CDR3 is CASMGLADSSYEQYV. The DNA of the CDR3 is TGTGCCAGCATGGGACTAGCGGATTCTTCCTACGAGCAGTACGTC.

The CDR3 region has the DNA TGCGCCAGCAGCCAAGAGTCAATCAAACTCTCTGGGGCCAACGTCCTGACTTTC. Amino acids: CASSQESIKLSGANVLTF. This chain links TRBV4-1 with TRBJ2-6; D not certain. The germline CDR1 and CDR2 sequences are MGHRA and YSYEKL. Trimming took 0 bases from V and 0 from J, leaving 12 bases between them. The CDR3 has 18 residues.

The J gene is TRBJ2-5, the V gene TRBV7-2, with 10 nucleotides matching TRBD2. This CDR3 has 16 amino acids. With 1 base clipped from V and 2 bases from J, the junction kept 4 bases outside the gene matches. Germline loops: CDR1 SGHTA, CDR2 FQGNSA. This CDR3 is CASSLVPLAGQETQYF. CDR3 nucleotides: TGTGCCAGCAGCTTAGTCCCACTAGCGGGGCAAGAGACCCAGTACTTC.